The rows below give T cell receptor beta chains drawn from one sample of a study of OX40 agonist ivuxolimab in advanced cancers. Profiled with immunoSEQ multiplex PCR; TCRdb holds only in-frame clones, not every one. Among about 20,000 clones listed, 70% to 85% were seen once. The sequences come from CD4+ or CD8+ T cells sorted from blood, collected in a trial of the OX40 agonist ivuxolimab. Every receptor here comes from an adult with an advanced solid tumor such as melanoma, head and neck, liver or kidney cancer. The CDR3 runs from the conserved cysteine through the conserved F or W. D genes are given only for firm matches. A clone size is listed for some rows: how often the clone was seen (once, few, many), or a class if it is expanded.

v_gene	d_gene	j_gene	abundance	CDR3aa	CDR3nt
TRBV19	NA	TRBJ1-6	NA	CASSMGGFSYNSPLHF	TGTGCCAGTAGTATGGGGGGGTTCTCCTATAATTCACCCCTCCACTTT
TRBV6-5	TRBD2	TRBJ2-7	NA	CASSFAGGFSYEQYF	TGTGCCAGCAGTTTTGCGGGGGGTTTCTCCTACGAGCAGTACTTC
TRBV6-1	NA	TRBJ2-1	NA	CASSDFGGSDEQFF	TGTGCCAGCAGTGATTTTGGGGGGAGCGATGAGCAGTTCTTC
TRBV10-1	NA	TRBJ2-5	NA	CASSDIQGRGETQYF	TGCGCCAGCAGTGATATACAGGGAAGGGGGGAGACCCAGTACTTC
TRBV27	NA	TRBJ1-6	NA	CASSWGRGDSPLHF	TGTGCCAGCAGCTGGGGCCGGGGGGATTCACCCCTCCACTTT
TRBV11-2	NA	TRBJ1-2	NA	CASSLDLAGGYTF	TGTGCCAGCAGCTTAGATTTGGCGGGCGGCTACACCTTC
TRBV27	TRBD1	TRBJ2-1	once	CAVGQGDYNEQFF	TGTGCCGTTGGACAGGGGGATTACAATGAGCAGTTCTTC
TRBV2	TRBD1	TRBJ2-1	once	CASSEWDRVYNEQFF	TGTGCCAGCAGTGAATGGGACAGGGTTTACAATGAGCAGTTCTTC
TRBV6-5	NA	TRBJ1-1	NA	CASRYSPAGSNTEAFF	TGTGCCAGCAGATACTCTCCCGCAGGATCAAACACTGAAGCTTTCTTT
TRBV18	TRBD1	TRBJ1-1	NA	CASSLTGTGNTEAFF	TGTGCCAGCTCATTAACCGGGACAGGGAACACTGAAGCTTTCTTT
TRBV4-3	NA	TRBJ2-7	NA	CASSQGLTGFEQYF	TGCGCCAGCAGCCAGGGCCTAACAGGGTTCGAGCAGTACTTC
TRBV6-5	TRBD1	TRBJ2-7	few	CASSYSGQGAYEQYF	TGTGCCAGCAGTTACTCGGGACAGGGGGCCTACGAGCAGTACTTC
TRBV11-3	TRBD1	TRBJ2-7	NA	CASSPGGQGPTYEQYF	TGTGCCAGCAGCCCGGGGGGACAGGGGCCCACCTACGAGCAGTACTTC
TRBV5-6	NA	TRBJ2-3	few	CASSLTGTDTQYF	TGTGCCAGCAGCTTGACAGGCACAGATACGCAGTATTTT
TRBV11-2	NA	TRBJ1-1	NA	CASSLGRMGAAIAEAFF	TGTGCCAGCAGCTTAGGAAGAATGGGGGCAGCGATCGCTGAAGCTTTCTTT
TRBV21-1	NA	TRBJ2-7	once	CASSKGGSGYEQYF	TGTGCCAGCAGCAAAGGAGGCAGCGGTTACGAGCAGTACTTC
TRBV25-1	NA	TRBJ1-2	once	CASSGPAGGMINYGYTF	TGTGCCAGCAGTGGCCCTGCGGGGGGGATGATTAACTATGGCTACACCTTC
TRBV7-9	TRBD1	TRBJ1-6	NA	CASSVTGGSNSPLHF	TGTGCCAGCAGCGTTACAGGGGGGAGTAATTCACCCCTCCACTTT
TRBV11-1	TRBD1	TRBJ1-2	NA	CASSYRGLDGYTF	TGTGCCAGCAGCTACAGGGGGCTAGATGGCTACACCTTC
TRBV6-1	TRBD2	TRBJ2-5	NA	CASSEALIPVGLAGRETQYF	TGTGCCAGCAGTGAAGCGCTGATCCCCGTGGGCCTAGCGGGACGGGAGACCCAGTACTTC
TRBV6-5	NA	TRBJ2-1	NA	CASSYSLGNEQFF	TGTGCCAGCAGTTACTCCCTGGGGAATGAGCAGTTCTTC
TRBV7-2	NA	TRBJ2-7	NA	CASTGNTGIYEQYF	TGTGCCAGCACCGGAAACACAGGGATCTACGAGCAGTACTTC
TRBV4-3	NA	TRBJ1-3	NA	CASSQDVGDSGNTIYF	TGCGCCAGCAGCCAAGACGTCGGGGACTCTGGAAACACCATATATTTT
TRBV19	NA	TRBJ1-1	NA	CASSIAQGTEAFF	TGTGCCAGTAGTATAGCTCAGGGCACTGAAGCTTTCTTT
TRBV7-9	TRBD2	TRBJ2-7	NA	CASSSGLAGESSYEQYF	TGTGCCAGCAGCTCCGGACTAGCGGGGGAAAGCTCCTACGAGCAGTACTTC
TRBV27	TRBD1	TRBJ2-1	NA	CASSLAWDRLYNGEQFF	TGTGCCAGCAGTTTAGCCTGGGACAGACTTTACAATGGTGAGCAGTTCTTC
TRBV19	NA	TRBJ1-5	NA	CASSIRISNQPQHF	TGTGCCAGTAGTATACGTATTAGCAATCAGCCCCAGCATTTT
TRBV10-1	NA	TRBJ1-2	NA	CASRRDTYYGYTF	TGCGCCAGCAGGCGGGACACCTACTATGGCTACACCTTC
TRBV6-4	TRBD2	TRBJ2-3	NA	CASSDGRGGDTDTQYF	TGTGCCAGCAGTGACGGTCGGGGGGGCGACACAGATACGCAGTATTTT
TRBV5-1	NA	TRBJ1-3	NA	CASSLGGSNGNTIYF	TGCGCCAGCAGCTTGGGAGGGTCTAATGGAAACACCATATATTTT
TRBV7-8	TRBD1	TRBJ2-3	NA	CASSAPGTVLVSSTDTQYF	TGTGCCAGCAGCGCCCCCGGGACAGTTCTTGTCTCTAGCACAGATACGCAGTATTTT
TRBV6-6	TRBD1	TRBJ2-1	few	CASSYSSGGSYNEQFF	TGTGCCAGCAGTTACAGTTCAGGGGGCTCCTACAATGAGCAGTTCTTC
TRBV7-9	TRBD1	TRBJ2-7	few	CASSPGTGSDEQYF	TGTGCCAGCAGCCCGGGGACAGGCAGCGACGAGCAGTACTTC